This is a list of T cell receptor beta chains from one sample in a study of neurological immune-mediated disorders. A single record per CDR3 protein comes from TCRdb applying MiXCR to the 5' RACE reads. The sample has approximately 68,000 distinct CDR3 sequences; around 5% are singletons. The source material was PBMCs. The receptors derive from a woman in her sixties or seventies with multiple sclerosis. Both conserved end residues are part of each CDR3. Fields, in order: J gene, clone size, D gene, V gene, CDR3 length, CDR3 protein, CDR3 DNA. D genes are given only for firm matches. Part of the rows lack a size; the others show once, few, many or a class for expanded clones.

>TRBJ2-2|.|.|TRBV5-1|16
CASSLGDREDTGELFF
TGCGCCAGCAGCTTGGGTGACAGGGAGGACACCGGGGAGCTGTTTTTT
>TRBJ2-2|many|TRBD2|TRBV20-1|15
CSASEAGGGTGELFF
TGCAGTGCTAGTGAGGCGGGAGGAGGAACCGGGGAGCTGTTTTTT
>TRBJ2-5|many|TRBD1|TRBV10-3|16
CATGTGLSKKEETQYF
TGTGCCACCGGGACAGGGTTGAGTAAAAAGGAAGAGACCCAGTACTTC
>TRBJ2-1|many|TRBD2|TRBV7-9|15
CASSPEGLAGSEQFF
TGTGCCAGCAGCCCCGAGGGGCTAGCGGGTAGCGAGCAGTTCTTC
>TRBJ1-5|many|.|TRBV20-1|15
CSARGGRGNDQPQHF
TGCAGTGCTAGAGGCGGCAGGGGAAACGATCAGCCCCAGCATTTT
>TRBJ1-5|many|.|TRBV7-2|18
CASSLVVGQGTRNQPQHF
TGTGCCAGCAGCTTAGTCGTTGGGCAGGGAACTCGCAATCAGCCCCAGCATTTT
>TRBJ2-1|many|TRBD2|TRBV20-1|14
CSAHTSGSNNEQFF
TGCAGTGCTCACACTAGCGGGAGCAACAATGAGCAGTTCTTC
>TRBJ2-1|many|.|TRBV7-3|13
CASSSGSGNEQFF
TGTGCCAGCAGCTCAGGGTCCGGCAATGAGCAGTTCTTC
>TRBJ2-7|many|.|TRBV9|15
CASSVGAGVLGEQYF
TGTGCCAGCAGCGTCGGGGCAGGGGTGTTGGGCGAGCAGTACTTC
>TRBJ2-2|many|TRBD2|TRBV20-1|18
CSARASWASGGNTGELFF
TGCAGTGCTAGAGCTTCCTGGGCTAGCGGGGGGAACACCGGGGAGCTGTTTTTT
>TRBJ2-1|.|TRBD2|TRBV7-6|15
CASSLGGLAGGEQFF
TGTGCCAGCAGCTTAGGAGGCCTAGCGGGAGGTGAGCAGTTCTTC
>TRBJ2-5|few|TRBD2|TRBV12-3/TRBV12-4|15
CASSLSGGRAETQYF
TGTGCCAGCAGTTTATCTGGCGGGAGGGCAGAGACCCAGTACTTC
>TRBJ2-7|many|.|TRBV7-2|15
CASSSDPSRTYEQYF
TGTGCCAGCAGCTCCGATCCATCCCGGACCTACGAGCAGTACTTC
>TRBJ2-7|many|.|TRBV5-5|15
CASSWVGGTAYEQYF
TGTGCCAGCAGCTGGGTGGGGGGAACCGCCTACGAGCAGTACTTC
>TRBJ1-6|few|TRBD1|TRBV28|17
CASKNPTGGPVNSPLHF
TGTGCCAGCAAAAATCCCACAGGGGGCCCGGTCAATTCACCCCTCCACTTT
>TRBJ2-1|many|TRBD2|TRBV7-2|17
CAIQARSQRGTYNEQFF
TGTGCCATCCAGGCCAGGTCCCAGCGGGGGACCTACAATGAGCAGTTCTTC
>TRBJ1-2|many|.|TRBV7-9|13
CASSSGHPGGYTF
TGTGCCAGCAGTTCGGGACACCCTGGGGGCTACACCTTC
>TRBJ2-5|many|TRBD1|TRBV12-3/TRBV12-4|14
CASSLWTGKETQYF
TGTGCCAGCAGTCTCTGGACAGGAAAAGAGACCCAGTACTTC
>TRBJ2-7|many|.|TRBV29-1|12
CSVAGTTYEQYF
TGCAGCGTTGCGGGCACCACCTACGAGCAGTACTTC
>TRBJ2-1|many|.|TRBV7-8|15
CASSSRQQPYNEQFF
TGTGCCAGCAGCTCACGCCAGCAGCCCTACAATGAGCAGTTCTTC
>TRBJ1-1|few|.|TRBV29-1|13
CSTTGSTNTEAFF
TGCAGCACTACAGGGAGCACGAACACTGAAGCTTTCTTT
>TRBJ2-3|many|TRBD1|TRBV20-1|13
CSARGRFTDTQYF
TGCAGTGCCAGGGGGCGGTTCACAGATACGCAGTATTTT
>TRBJ2-7|many|TRBD2|TRBV20-1|14
CSAPLREGFYEQYF
TGCAGTGCTCCTTTACGGGAGGGTTTCTACGAGCAGTACTTC
>TRBJ2-1|.|TRBD1|TRBV3-1|15
CESRHRDSPYNEQFF
TGTGAGAGCAGACACCGGGACAGTCCCTACAATGAGCAGTTCTTC
>TRBJ2-2|many|.|TRBV29-1|12
CSVQKNTGELFF
TGCAGCGTCCAAAAGAACACCGGGGAGCTGTTTTTT
>TRBJ2-1|many|.|TRBV7-8|15
CASSFFYGSYNEQFF
TGTGCCAGCAGCTTTTTTTACGGCTCCTACAATGAGCAGTTCTTC
>TRBJ2-3|.|TRBD2|TRBV28|15
CASSLDRLAADTQYF
TGTGCCAGCAGTCTAGACCGACTAGCGGCAGATACGCAGTATTTT
>TRBJ1-1|many|.|TRBV7-9|13
CASSLSKVTEAFF
TGTGCCAGCAGCTTGTCCAAGGTAACTGAAGCTTTCTTT
>TRBJ2-1|many|TRBD2|TRBV7-8|18
CASSSGGLAGPPYNEQFF
TGTGCCAGCAGCTCTGGGGGGCTAGCGGGACCGCCCTACAATGAGCAGTTCTTC
>TRBJ2-1|many|.|TRBV5-1|15
CASSLVNDGYNEQFF
TGCGCCAGCAGCTTGGTAAACGACGGCTACAATGAGCAGTTCTTC
>TRBJ2-5|.|TRBD1|TRBV5-1|15
CASSLGQGVSGTQYF
TGCGCCAGCAGCTTGGGACAGGGGGTGAGCGGGACCCAGTACTTC
>TRBJ2-4|few|.|TRBV7-2|13
CASSLRTANIQYF
TGTGCCAGCAGCTTAAGGACAGCCAACATTCAGTACTTC
>TRBJ2-1|few|TRBD2|TRBV6-2/TRBV6-3|12
CASSSPQGTRLF
TGTGCCAGCAGTTCACCCCAGGGGACTAGACTCTTC
>TRBJ2-1|many|.|TRBV5-5|15
CASTPLTGRHNEQFF
TGTGCCAGCACTCCCCTCACGGGAAGACACAATGAGCAGTTCTTC
>TRBJ1-5|.|TRBD1|TRBV6-2/TRBV6-3|20
CASTNDPHSPGGIGNQPQHF
TGTGCCAGCACCAATGACCCCCACAGCCCAGGGGGAATAGGCAATCAGCCCCAGCATTTT
>TRBJ2-5|many|TRBD1|TRBV5-1|14
CASSLQGFQETQYF
TGCGCCAGCAGCCTACAGGGGTTCCAAGAGACCCAGTACTTC
>TRBJ2-1|many|.|TRBV4-1|17
CASSQAAVTSGDNEQFF
TGCGCCAGCAGCCAAGCCGCGGTAACTAGTGGGGACAATGAGCAGTTCTTC
>TRBJ2-3|many|TRBD2|TRBV7-2|16
CASSQSGRAGGDTQYF
TGTGCCAGCAGCCAAAGCGGGAGGGCCGGAGGAGATACGCAGTATTTT
>TRBJ2-2|many|.|TRBV4-1|19
CASSLGGPMRAINTGELFF
TGCGCCAGCAGCCTCGGGGGACCCATGCGAGCTATAAACACCGGGGAGCTGTTTTTT
>TRBJ2-6|many|.|TRBV29-1|16
CSVEDYPGSGANVLTF
TGCAGCGTTGAAGATTATCCGGGGTCAGGGGCCAACGTCCTGACTTTC
>TRBJ2-1|many|TRBD1|TRBV7-2|14
CASSPGQKYNEQFF
TGTGCCAGCAGCCCGGGACAGAAATACAATGAGCAGTTCTTC
>TRBJ1-1|many|.|TRBV4-1|15
CASSHRDDVIAEAFF
TGCGCCAGCAGCCACCGGGACGACGTAATCGCTGAAGCTTTCTTT
>TRBJ2-1|few|.|TRBV24-1|14
CATSDFMPESEQFF
TGTGCCACCAGTGATTTTATGCCCGAGAGTGAGCAGTTCTTC
>TRBJ1-2|many|TRBD1|TRBV28|13
CASSYGTVEGSTF
TGTGCCAGCAGCTACGGGACAGTCGAGGGCTCCACCTTC
>TRBJ2-1|few|.|TRBV15|15
CATSRVLGGYNEQFF
TGTGCCACCAGCAGAGTCCTAGGTGGGTACAATGAGCAGTTCTTC
>TRBJ1-4|many|.|TRBV27|14
CASRPGGANEKLFF
TGTGCCAGCAGGCCAGGAGGGGCTAATGAAAAACTGTTTTTT
>TRBJ2-1|.|.|TRBV20-1|13
CSAPEKSYNEQFF
TGCAGTGCCCCAGAGAAAAGCTACAATGAGCAGTTCTTC
>TRBJ2-7|many|.|TRBV5-1|16
CASSLSSGLNTYEQYF
TGCGCCAGCAGCTTATCATCGGGTTTGAATACCTACGAGCAGTACTTC
>TRBJ2-1|.|TRBD2|TRBV20-1|16
CSARDPGLANYNEQFF
TGCAGTGCTAGAGATCCGGGACTAGCGAACTACAATGAGCAGTTCTTC
>TRBJ1-4|many|.|TRBV7-2|15
CASRGRTATNEKLFF
TGTGCCAGCAGGGGGAGGACGGCAACTAATGAAAAACTGTTTTTT
>TRBJ2-7|many|TRBD1|TRBV5-1|18
CASSLVLLPGTGSTEQYF
TGCGCCAGCAGCTTGGTCCTGCTTCCCGGGACAGGGTCAACCGAGCAGTACTTC
>TRBJ1-1|.|.|TRBV6-2/TRBV6-3|13
CASSDPPGSEAFF
TGTGCCAGCAGCGACCCACCAGGATCTGAAGCTTTCTTT
>TRBJ2-2|many|TRBD1|TRBV29-1|14
CSVRQGENTGELFF
TGCAGCGTAAGACAGGGAGAGAACACCGGGGAGCTGTTTTTT